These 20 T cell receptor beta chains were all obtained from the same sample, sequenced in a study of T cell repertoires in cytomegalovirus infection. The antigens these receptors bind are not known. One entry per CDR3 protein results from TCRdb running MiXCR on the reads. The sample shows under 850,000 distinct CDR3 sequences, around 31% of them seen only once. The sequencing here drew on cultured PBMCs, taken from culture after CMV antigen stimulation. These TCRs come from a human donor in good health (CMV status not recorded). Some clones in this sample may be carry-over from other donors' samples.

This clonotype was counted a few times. CDR3 bases: TGCGCCAGCAGCCAAGATTCGACAGGGGGCTACCTTCCATCCGAGCAGTACTTC. Translating gives CASSQDSTGGYLPSEQYF. The genes are TRBV4-1 and TRBJ2-7; 10 bases map to TRBD1. CDR1 and CDR2 (germline): MGHRA, YSYEKL. V lost 0 bases and J lost 6; bases outside the gene matches: 14. This CDR3 spans 18 amino acids.

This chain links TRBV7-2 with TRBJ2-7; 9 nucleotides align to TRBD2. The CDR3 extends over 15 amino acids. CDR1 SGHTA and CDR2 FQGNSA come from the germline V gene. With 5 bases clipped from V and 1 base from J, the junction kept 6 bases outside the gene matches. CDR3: CASSGTSGSSYEQYF. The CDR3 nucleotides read TGTGCCAGCAGCGGAACTAGCGGGTCATCCTACGAGCAGTACTTC.

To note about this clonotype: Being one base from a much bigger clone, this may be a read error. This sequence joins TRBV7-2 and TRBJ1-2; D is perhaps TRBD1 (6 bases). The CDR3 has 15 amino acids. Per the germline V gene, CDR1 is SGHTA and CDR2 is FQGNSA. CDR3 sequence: CASGLRGRGAGGYTF. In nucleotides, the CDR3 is TGTGCCAGCGGCTTACGGGGACGGGGGGCGGGTGGCTACACCTTC.

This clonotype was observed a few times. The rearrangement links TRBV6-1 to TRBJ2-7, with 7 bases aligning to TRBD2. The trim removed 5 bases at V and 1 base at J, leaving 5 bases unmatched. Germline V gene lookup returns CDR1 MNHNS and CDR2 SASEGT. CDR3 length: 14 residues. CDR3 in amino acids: CASSRDYASYEQYF. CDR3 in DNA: TGTGCCAGCAGTCGGGACTACGCTTCCTACGAGCAGTACTTC.

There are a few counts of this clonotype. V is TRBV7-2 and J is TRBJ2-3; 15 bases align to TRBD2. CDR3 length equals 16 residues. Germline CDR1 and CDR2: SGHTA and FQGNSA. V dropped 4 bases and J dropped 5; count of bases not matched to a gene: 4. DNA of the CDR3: TGTGCCAGCAGCTGGGGACTAGCGGGAGGATTAGATACGCAGTATTTT. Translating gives CASSWGLAGGLDTQYF. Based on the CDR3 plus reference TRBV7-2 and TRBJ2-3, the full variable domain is GAGVSQSPSNKVTEKGKDVELRCDPISGHTALYWYRQSLGQGLEFLIYFQGNSAPDKSGLPSDRFSAERTGGSVSTLTIQRTQQEDSAVYLCASSWGLAGGLDTQYFGPGTRLTVL.

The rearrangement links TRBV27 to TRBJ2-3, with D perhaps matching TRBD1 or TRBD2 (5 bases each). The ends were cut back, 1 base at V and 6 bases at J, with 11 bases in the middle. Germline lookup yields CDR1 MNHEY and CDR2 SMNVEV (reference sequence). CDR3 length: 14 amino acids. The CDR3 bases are TGTGCCAGCAGTTTATTGGGGGAGTCGGATACGCAGTATTTT. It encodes CASSLLGESDTQYF.

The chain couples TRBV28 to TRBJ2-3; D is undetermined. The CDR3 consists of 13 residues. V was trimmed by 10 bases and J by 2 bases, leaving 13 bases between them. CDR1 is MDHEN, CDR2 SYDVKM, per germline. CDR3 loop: CATYTYSTDTQYF. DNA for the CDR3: TGTGCCACCTACACCTATTCCACAGATACGCAGTATTTT.

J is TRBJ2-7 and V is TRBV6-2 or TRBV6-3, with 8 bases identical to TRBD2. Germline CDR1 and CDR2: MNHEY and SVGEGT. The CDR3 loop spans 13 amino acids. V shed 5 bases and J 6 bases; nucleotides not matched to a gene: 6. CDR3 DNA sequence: TGTGCCAGCAGTCGACTAGCGATAGGCGAGCAGTACTTC. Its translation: CASSRLAIGEQYF.

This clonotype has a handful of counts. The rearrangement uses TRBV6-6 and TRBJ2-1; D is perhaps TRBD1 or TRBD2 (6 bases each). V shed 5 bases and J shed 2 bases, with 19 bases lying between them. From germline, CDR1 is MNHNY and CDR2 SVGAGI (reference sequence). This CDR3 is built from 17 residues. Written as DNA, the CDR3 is TGTGCCAGCAGTGCCCATAACCGGGGGCCGACCTACAATGAGCAGTTCTTC. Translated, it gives CASSAHNRGPTYNEQFF.

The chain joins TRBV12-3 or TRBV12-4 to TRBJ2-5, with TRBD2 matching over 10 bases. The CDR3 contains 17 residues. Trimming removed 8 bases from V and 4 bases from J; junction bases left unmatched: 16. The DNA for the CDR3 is TGTGCCAGCGGGGATAGCGGGGGGCCCGCGCTAAGAGAGACCCAGTACTTC. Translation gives CASGDSGGPALRETQYF.

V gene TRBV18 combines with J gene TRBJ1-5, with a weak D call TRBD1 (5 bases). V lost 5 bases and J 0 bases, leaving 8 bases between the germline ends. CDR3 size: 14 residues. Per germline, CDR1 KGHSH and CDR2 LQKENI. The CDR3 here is CASSGTASNQPQHF. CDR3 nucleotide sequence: TGTGCCAGCTCAGGGACGGCTAGCAATCAGCCCCAGCATTTT.

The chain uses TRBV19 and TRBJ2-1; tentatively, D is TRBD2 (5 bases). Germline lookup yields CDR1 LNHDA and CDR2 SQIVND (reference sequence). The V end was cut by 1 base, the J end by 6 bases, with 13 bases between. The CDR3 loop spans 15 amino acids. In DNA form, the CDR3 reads TGTGCCAGTAGTATAGCCGCGAATGCGGGCAATGAGCAGTTCTTC. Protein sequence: CASSIAANAGNEQFF.

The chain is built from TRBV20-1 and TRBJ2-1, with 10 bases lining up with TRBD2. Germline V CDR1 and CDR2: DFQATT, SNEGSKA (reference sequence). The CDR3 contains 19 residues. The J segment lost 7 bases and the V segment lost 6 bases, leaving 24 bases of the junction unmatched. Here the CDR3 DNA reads TGCAGTGCCCCGCCTACTAAGGAGGCTAGCGGGAGAAGAGGAAATGAGCAGTTCTTC. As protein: CSAPPTKEASGRRGNEQFF.

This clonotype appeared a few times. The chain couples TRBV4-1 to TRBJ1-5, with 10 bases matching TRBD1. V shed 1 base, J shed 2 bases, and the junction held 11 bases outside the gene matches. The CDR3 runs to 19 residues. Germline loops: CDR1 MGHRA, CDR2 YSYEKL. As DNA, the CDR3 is TGCGCCAGCAGCCAAGGTGGACAGGGGGTTTGGGGCGGCAATCAGCCCCAGCATTTT. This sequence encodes CASSQGGQGVWGGNQPQHF.

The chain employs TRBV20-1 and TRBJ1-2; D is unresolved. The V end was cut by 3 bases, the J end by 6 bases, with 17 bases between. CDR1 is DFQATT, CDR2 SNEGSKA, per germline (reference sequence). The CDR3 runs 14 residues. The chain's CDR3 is CSARGPGSSHGYTF. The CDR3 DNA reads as TGCAGTGCTAGGGGTCCGGGCTCTAGCCATGGCTACACCTTC.

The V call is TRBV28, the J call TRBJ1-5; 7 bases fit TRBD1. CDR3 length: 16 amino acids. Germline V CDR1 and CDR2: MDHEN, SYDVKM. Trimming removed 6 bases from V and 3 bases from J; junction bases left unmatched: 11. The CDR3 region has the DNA TGTGCCAGCAGAATAAAGATAGGGACAGTCAATCAGCCCCAGCATTTT. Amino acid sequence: CASRIKIGTVNQPQHF.

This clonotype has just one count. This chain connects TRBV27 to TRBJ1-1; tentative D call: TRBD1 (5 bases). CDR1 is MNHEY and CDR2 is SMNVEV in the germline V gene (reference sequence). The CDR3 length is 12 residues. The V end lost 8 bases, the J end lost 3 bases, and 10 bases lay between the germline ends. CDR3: CASRSGDTEAFF. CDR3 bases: TGTGCCAGCCGTTCGGGGGACACTGAAGCTTTCTTT.

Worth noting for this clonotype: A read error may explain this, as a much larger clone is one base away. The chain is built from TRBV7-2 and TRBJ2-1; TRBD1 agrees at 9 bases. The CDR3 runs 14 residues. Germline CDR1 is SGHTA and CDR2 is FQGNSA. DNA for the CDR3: TGTGCCAGCAGCTTGGGACAGGGCAACAATGAGCAGTTATTC. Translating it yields CASSLGQGNNEQLF. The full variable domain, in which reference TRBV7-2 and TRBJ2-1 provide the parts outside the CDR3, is GAGVSQSPSNKVTEKGKDVELRCDPISGHTALYWYRQSLGQGLEFLIYFQGNSAPDKSGLPSDRFSAERTGGSVSTLTIQRTQQEDSAVYLCASSLGQGNNEQLFGPGTRLTVL.

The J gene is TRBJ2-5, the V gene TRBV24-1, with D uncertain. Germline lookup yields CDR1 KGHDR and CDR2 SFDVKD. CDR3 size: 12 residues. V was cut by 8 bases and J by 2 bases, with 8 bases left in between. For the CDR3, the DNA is TGTGCCACCAAAGGACGGCAAGAGACCCAGTACTTC. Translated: CATKGRQETQYF.

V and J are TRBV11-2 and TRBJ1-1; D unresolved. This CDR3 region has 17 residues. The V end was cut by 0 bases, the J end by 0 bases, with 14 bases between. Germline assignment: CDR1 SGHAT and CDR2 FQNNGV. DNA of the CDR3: TGTGCCAGCAGCTTAGATAGGTGGGGAGGCCTGAACACTGAAGCTTTCTTT. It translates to CASSLDRWGGLNTEAFF. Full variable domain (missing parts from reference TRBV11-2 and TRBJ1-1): EAGVAQSPRYKIIEKRQSVAFWCNPISGHATLYWYQQILGQGPKLLIQFQNNGVVDDSQLPKDRFSAERLKGVDSTLKIQPAKLEDSAVYLCASSLDRWGGLNTEAFFGQGTRLTVV.